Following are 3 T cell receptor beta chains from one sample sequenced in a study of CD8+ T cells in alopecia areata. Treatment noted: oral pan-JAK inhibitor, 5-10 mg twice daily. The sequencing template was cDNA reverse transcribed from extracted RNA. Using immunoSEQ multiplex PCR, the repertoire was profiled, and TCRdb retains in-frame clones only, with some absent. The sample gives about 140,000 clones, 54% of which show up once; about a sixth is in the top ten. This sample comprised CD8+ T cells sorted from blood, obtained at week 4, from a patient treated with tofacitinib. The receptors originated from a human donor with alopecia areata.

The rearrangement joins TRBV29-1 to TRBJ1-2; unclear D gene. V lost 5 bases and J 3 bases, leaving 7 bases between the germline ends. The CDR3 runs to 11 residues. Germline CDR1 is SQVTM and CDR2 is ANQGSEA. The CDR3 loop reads CSVLKDYGYTF. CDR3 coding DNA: TGCAGCGTTCTTAAGGACTATGGCTACACCTTC.

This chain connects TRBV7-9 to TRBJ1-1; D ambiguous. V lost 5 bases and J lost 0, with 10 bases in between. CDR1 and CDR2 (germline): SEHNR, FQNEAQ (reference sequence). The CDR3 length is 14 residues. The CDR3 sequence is CASSGARVNTEAFF. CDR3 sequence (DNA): TGTGCCAGCAGCGGTGCACGGGTGAACACTGAAGCTTTCTTT.

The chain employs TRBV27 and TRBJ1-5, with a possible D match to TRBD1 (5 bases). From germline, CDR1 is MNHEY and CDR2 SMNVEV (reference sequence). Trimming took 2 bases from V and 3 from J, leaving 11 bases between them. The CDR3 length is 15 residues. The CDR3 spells CASSLGSGLNQPQHF. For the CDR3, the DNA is TGTGCCAGCAGTTTAGGGTCGGGGCTCAATCAGCCCCAGCATTTT.